These 2 T cell receptor beta chains came from one sample sequenced in a study of blood T cell repertoires in COVID-19 (dated by TCRdb to the early 2020s). Receptor libraries were prepared by the immunoSEQ multiplex PCR assay. In its TCRdb copy, this immuneACCESS table keeps in-frame sequences only and misses some clones. Where compared with another copy, unresolved V genes explain less than half of these, and the others have no known cause. The sample contains 45,000 to 60,000 clones, roughly 86% of them found a single time. 7.4% of the sample is taken by the ten largest. The sequencing sample was made of peripheral blood. All receptors derive from a human donor with active COVID-19. The donor label of this sample is uncertain.

The rearrangement uses TRBV7-2 and TRBJ2-1, with 9 bases aligning to TRBD2. Trimming removed 6 bases from V and 0 bases from J; junction bases left unmatched: 3. The CDR3 is made up of 15 amino acids. Germline values: CDR1 SGHTA, CDR2 FQGNSA. The CDR3 spells CASRAGGSSYNEQFF. The CDR3 DNA reads as TGTGCCAGCAGGGCGGGGGGGAGCTCCTACAATGAGCAGTTCTTC.

The V gene is TRBV10-3, the J gene TRBJ1-5, with 9 bases that match TRBD1. The CDR3 extends over 16 amino acids. The V gene end was trimmed by 0 bases and the J gene end by 6 bases; junction bases not matched to a gene: 6. Germline V gene lookup returns CDR1 ENHRY and CDR2 SYGVKD. CDR3 nucleotide sequence: TGTGCCATCAGTGAGTCGACAGGGGGGTCCGGTCAGCCCCAGCATTTT. Amino acids: CAISESTGGSGQPQHF.